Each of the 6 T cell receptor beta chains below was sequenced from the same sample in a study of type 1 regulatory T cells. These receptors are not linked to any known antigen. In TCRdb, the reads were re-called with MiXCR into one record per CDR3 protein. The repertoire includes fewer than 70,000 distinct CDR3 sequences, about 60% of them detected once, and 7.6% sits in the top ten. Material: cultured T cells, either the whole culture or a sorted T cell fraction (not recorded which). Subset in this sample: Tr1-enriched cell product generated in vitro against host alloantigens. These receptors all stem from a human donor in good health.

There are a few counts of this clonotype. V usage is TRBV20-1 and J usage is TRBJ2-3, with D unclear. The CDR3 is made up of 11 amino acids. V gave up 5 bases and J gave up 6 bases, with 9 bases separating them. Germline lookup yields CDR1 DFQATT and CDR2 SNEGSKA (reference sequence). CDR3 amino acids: CSAGSGDTQYF. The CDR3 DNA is TGCAGTGCTGGCTCCGGGGATACGCAGTATTTT.

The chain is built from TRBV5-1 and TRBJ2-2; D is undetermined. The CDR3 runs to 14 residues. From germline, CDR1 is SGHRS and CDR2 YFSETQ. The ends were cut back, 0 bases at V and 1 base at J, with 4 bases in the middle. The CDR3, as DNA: TGCGCCAGCAGCTTGGTTGGGAACACCGGGGAGCTGTTTTTT. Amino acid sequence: CASSLVGNTGELFF.

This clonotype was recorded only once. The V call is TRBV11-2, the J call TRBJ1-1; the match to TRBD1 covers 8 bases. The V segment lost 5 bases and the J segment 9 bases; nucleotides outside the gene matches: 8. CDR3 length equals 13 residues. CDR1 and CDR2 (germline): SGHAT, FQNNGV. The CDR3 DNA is TGTGCCAGCAGCCCTGGACAGGGAAGGCAAGCTTTCTTT. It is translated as CASSPGQGRQAFF.

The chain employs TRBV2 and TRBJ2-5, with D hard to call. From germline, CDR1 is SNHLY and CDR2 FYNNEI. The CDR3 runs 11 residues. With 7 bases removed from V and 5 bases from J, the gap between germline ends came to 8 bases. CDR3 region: CASKNGETQYF. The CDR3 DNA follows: TGTGCCAGCAAAAATGGGGAGACCCAGTACTTC. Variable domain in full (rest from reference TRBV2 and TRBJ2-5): EPEVTQTPSHQVTQMGQEVILRCVPISNHLYFYWYRQILGQKVEFLVSFYNNEISEKSEIFDDQFSVERPDGSNFTLKIRSTKLEDSAMYFCASKNGETQYFGPGTRLLVL.

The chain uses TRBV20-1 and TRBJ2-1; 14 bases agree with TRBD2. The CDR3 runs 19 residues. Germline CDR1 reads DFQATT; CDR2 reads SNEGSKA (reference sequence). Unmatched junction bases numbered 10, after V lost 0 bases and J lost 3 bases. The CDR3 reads CSARERTGTSGSNYNEQFF. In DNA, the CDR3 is TGCAGTGCTAGAGAGCGAACCGGGACTAGCGGGAGTAACTACAATGAGCAGTTCTTC.

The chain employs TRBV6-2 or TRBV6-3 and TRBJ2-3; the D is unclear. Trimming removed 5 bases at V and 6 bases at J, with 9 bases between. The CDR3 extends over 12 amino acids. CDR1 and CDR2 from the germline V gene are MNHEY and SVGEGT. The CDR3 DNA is TGTGCCAGCAGTACCGTGGAGGATACGCAGTATTTT. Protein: CASSTVEDTQYF.